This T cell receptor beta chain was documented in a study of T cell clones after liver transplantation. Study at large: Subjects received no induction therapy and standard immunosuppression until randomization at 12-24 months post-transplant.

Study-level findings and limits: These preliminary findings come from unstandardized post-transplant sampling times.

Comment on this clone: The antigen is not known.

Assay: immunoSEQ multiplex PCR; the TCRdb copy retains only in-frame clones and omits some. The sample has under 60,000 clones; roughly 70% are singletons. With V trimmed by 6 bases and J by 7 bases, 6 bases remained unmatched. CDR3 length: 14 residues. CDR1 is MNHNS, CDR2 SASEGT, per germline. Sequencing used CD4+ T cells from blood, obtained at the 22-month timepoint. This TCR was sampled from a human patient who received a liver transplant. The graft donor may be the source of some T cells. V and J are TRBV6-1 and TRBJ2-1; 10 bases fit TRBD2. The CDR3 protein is CASSSSGGANEQFF. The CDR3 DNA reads TGTGCCAGCAGCTCGAGCGGGGGGGCTAATGAGCAGTTCTTC.